Listed here are 19 T cell receptor beta chains from one sample, sequenced in a study of cytomegalovirus exposure and HLA in healthy donors. The PCR had 60 Vbeta and 13 Jbeta primers. Assay used: immunoSEQ multiplex PCR; TCRdb lists only in-frame clones, some missing. The listing contains around 33,000 clones. Input material: PBMCs. Receptor source: a man aged 40-49 years in good health and CMV-seronegative.

The V and J genes are TRBV6-5 and TRBJ2-7; D possibly corresponds to TRBD1 (5 bases). The CDR3 runs 13 residues. Per the germline V gene, CDR1 is MNHEY and CDR2 is SVGAGI. V was trimmed by 2 bases and J by 4 bases, leaving 9 bases between them. The CDR3 coding sequence is TGTGCCAGCAGTTACGGGGCTGAATACGAGCAGTACTTC. This translates into CASSYGAEYEQYF.

The chain employs TRBV6-1 and TRBJ2-7; D gene unclear. The CDR3 is 13 amino acids. Looked up from germline, CDR1 is MNHNS and CDR2 is SASEGT. Trimming cost V 1 base and J 2 bases, with 6 bases left between them. The CDR3 DNA is TGTGCCAGCAGTGAAGGGCCCGCCTACGAGCAGTACTTC. Residues: CASSEGPAYEQYF.

The chain is built from TRBV18 and TRBJ2-1, with a tentative D call TRBD2 (5 bases). This CDR3 is built from 15 residues. Germline CDR1 is KGHSH and CDR2 is LQKENI. Deletions cut 0 bases from V and 5 bases from J, with 11 bases between. The CDR3 protein is CASSPPLATNNEQFF. The CDR3 DNA reads TGTGCCAGCTCACCACCGCTAGCTACCAACAATGAGCAGTTCTTC.

The V gene is TRBV9, the J gene TRBJ2-5; D perhaps matches TRBD2 (6 bases). The CDR3 loop spans 14 amino acids. Germline CDR1 and CDR2: SGDLS and YYNGEE. The V end was cut by 0 bases, the J end by 3 bases, with 9 bases between. CDR3 sequence reads: CASSVGVAEETQYF. The CDR3 nucleotides read TGTGCCAGCAGCGTAGGAGTAGCGGAAGAGACCCAGTACTTC.

The chain uses TRBV27 and TRBJ2-4, with a weak D call TRBD2 (6 bases). The CDR3 covers 15 residues. V was clipped by 3 bases and J by 5 bases, with 14 bases between them. Germline loops: CDR1 MNHEY, CDR2 SMNVEV (reference sequence). Here the CDR3 reads CASSFGGSSQNIQYF. CDR3 DNA sequence: TGTGCCAGCAGTTTCGGGGGATCTAGCCAAAACATTCAGTACTTC.

The chain links TRBV4-3 to TRBJ1-5; D may be TRBD1 (5 bases). CDR3 length: 16 amino acids. The V gene's germline CDR1 is LGHNA and CDR2 YSLEER. V dropped 1 base and J dropped 3 bases, with 13 bases sitting between them. The CDR3 DNA reads as TGCGCCAGCAGCCAAGCCTGGGGGGACTACAATCAGCCCCAGCATTTT. Residues: CASSQAWGDYNQPQHF.

The chain joins TRBV11-2 to TRBJ2-3; TRBD2 might be the D (5 bases). CDR3 size: 16 residues. Germline values: CDR1 SGHAT, CDR2 FQNNGV. Trimming took off 0 bases at V and 5 bases at J, with 15 bases between the two ends. CDR3 protein: CASSLEGLSAGDTQYF. Written as DNA, the CDR3 is TGTGCCAGCAGCTTAGAGGGTTTGTCGGCGGGAGATACGCAGTATTTT.

J is TRBJ2-7 and V is TRBV9; 8 bases match TRBD2. The CDR3 spans 18 residues. The J segment lost 4 bases and the V segment lost 4 bases, leaving 19 bases of the junction unmatched. The V gene's germline CDR1 is SGDLS and CDR2 YYNGEE. The CDR3 sequence is CASSPTGLAASGPYEQYF. CDR3 bases: TGTGCCAGCAGCCCAACAGGGTTAGCGGCTAGCGGGCCTTACGAGCAGTACTTC.

The gene calls are TRBV6-6 and TRBJ2-1; no reliable D call. This CDR3 spans 10 amino acids. The germline CDR1 and CDR2 sequences are MNHNY and SVGAGI (reference sequence). V lost 6 bases, J lost 9 bases, and 6 bases lay in between. The CDR3, as DNA: TGTGCCAGCAGGCTAGGTGAGCAGTTCTTC. It specifies CASRLGEQFF.

V and J are TRBV4-2 and TRBJ1-4; D perhaps matches TRBD1 (5 bases). The CDR3 contains 15 residues. The germline gives CDR1 LGHNA, CDR2 YNFKEQ. V was pared by 0 bases and J by 4 bases, with 9 bases between. The CDR3, as DNA: TGTGCCAGCAGCCAAGAACAGGTTCGTAATGAAAAACTGTTTTTT. The encoded protein is CASSQEQVRNEKLFF.

The chain has TRBV5-6 and TRBJ2-7; 9 positions agree with TRBD1. The CDR3 totals 16 residues. Germline values: CDR1 SGHDT, CDR2 YYEEEE. Unmatched junction bases numbered 9, after V lost 4 bases and J lost 1 base. This chain's CDR3 is CASSHNGQGRSYEQYF. As DNA, the CDR3 is TGTGCCAGCAGCCATAATGGACAGGGGAGGTCCTACGAGCAGTACTTC. Looking up the rest from reference TRBV5-6 and TRBJ2-7 gives the full variable domain: DAGVTQSPTHLIKTRGQQVTLRCSPKSGHDTVSWYQQALGQGPQFIFQYYEEEERQRGNFPDRFSGHQFPNYSSELNVNALLLGDSALYLCASSHNGQGRSYEQYFGPGTRLTVT.

CDR3 DNA sequence: TGCGCCAGCAGCCATCGGGGCGATCGGGACAGCTATGGCTACACCTTC. Translated, it gives CASSHRGDRDSYGYTF. The rearrangement uses TRBV4-1 and TRBJ1-2; TRBD1 matches at 7 bases. With 3 bases clipped from V and 4 bases from J, the junction kept 11 bases outside the gene matches. The CDR3 spans 16 residues. Per germline, CDR1 MGHRA and CDR2 YSYEKL.

This chain uses TRBV28 with TRBJ1-1; 7 bases are shared with TRBD1. The junction had 16 bases not matched to a gene; V was cut back by 5 bases and J by 1 base. The CDR3 runs 18 residues. Germline CDR1 reads MDHEN; CDR2 reads SYDVKM. In DNA form, the CDR3 reads TGTGCCAGCAGTCGACAGGGCGGCATGTTCTTCCAGAACACTGAAGCTTTCTTT. As protein: CASSRQGGMFFQNTEAFF.

CDR3 in amino acids: CSVGRDRSYEQYF. The CDR3 bases are TGCAGCGTTGGACGGGACAGGTCATACGAGCAGTACTTC. This sequence joins TRBV29-1 and TRBJ2-7; 8 positions agree with TRBD1. CDR1 is SQVTM, CDR2 ANQGSEA, per germline. This CDR3 comprises 13 residues. Trimming at V came to 4 bases and at J to 4 bases, leaving 6 bases not matched to a gene.

The rearrangement links TRBV9 to TRBJ2-1, with D possibly matching TRBD1 (6 bases). Trimming removed 3 bases at V and 8 bases at J, with 15 bases between. CDR1 is SGDLS and CDR2 is YYNGEE in the germline V gene. There are 14 residues in the CDR3. Here the CDR3 DNA reads TGTGCCAGCAGCGGGGACACGGCCGGTTATGAGCAGTTCTTC. Its translation is CASSGDTAGYEQFF.

The rearrangement joins TRBV7-2 to TRBJ2-1; TRBD2 agrees at 10 bases. In germline, CDR1 is SGHTA, CDR2 FQGNSA. V lost 4 bases and J lost 5; bases outside the gene matches: 2. This CDR3 has 14 residues. The CDR3 reads CASSSLAGDNEQFF. The DNA for the CDR3 is TGTGCCAGCAGCTCCCTAGCGGGAGACAATGAGCAGTTCTTC.

This chain uses TRBV4-3 with TRBJ1-2; a possible D gene is TRBD1 (6 bases). Germline V gene data show CDR1 as LGHNA and CDR2 as YSLEER. The CDR3 extends over 19 amino acids. V was cut by 0 bases and J by 1 base, with 21 bases left in between. CDR3 amino acids: CASSQEAAGGGHFNYGYTF. CDR3 nucleotide sequence: TGCGCCAGCAGCCAAGAAGCGGCGGGAGGGGGACATTTTAACTATGGCTACACCTTC.

The chain combines TRBV6-5 with TRBJ2-5, with D perhaps matching TRBD1 (5 bases). CDR3 length: 13 residues. V was clipped by 2 bases and J by 1 base, with 5 bases between them. From germline, CDR1 is MNHEY and CDR2 SVGAGI. CDR3: CASSYQGQETQYF. The CDR3 region has the DNA TGTGCCAGCAGTTACCAGGGCCAAGAGACCCAGTACTTC.

J is TRBJ2-5 and V is TRBV7-3; TRBD2 matches at 7 bases. This CDR3 is 14 amino acids long. CDR1 and CDR2 (germline): SGHTA, FQGTGA. V was pared by 4 bases and J by 2 bases, with 4 bases of the junction left unmatched. This CDR3 is CASSYGTTQETQYF. As DNA, the CDR3 is TGTGCCAGCAGCTACGGGACTACACAAGAGACCCAGTACTTC.